These T cell receptor beta chains were read from a single sample in a study of PD-1 blockade in classical Hodgkin lymphoma. The protocol was immunoSEQ multiplex PCR, while the TCRdb copy is restricted to in-frame clones and leaves out a portion. The data contain approximately 25,000 clones, approximately 80% of them seen just once; the ten biggest clones take up roughly 21%. The sequences come from peripheral blood mononuclear cells (PBMCs), collected before the second cycle of nivolumab. All receptors derive from a human donor with classical Hodgkin lymphoma. Each CDR3 is given with its conserved first and last residue. A D gene is named only where the DNA matches it firmly. Clone sizes are given selectively: once, few, many, or a class where the clone is expanded.

>TRBJ1-1|TRBV5-5|TRBD1|.|16
TGTGCCAGCAGGGCCGGGACAGGGTTGTCGAACACTGAAGCTTTCTTT
CASRAGTGLSNTEAFF
>TRBJ2-3|TRBV14|.|.|13
TGTGCCAGCAGCCACCCAGATTCAGATACGCAGTATTTT
CASSHPDSDTQYF
>TRBJ2-7|TRBV7-8|.|.|13
TGTGCCAGTAGCAGAGAAAACTCCTACGAGCAGTACTTC
CASSRENSYEQYF
>TRBJ2-6|TRBV11-3|TRBD1|.|16
TGTGCCAGCAGCTTGTCTACAGGGGCTGGGGCCAACGTCCTGACTTTC
CASSLSTGAGANVLTF
>TRBJ2-1|TRBV27|TRBD2|.|17
TGTGCCAGCAGTAAAGGACTAGCGGGAGGGGGTCACAATGAGCAGTTCTTC
CASSKGLAGGGHNEQFF
>TRBJ2-7|TRBV19|TRBD1|.|15
TGTGCCAGTAGTCACCCCGGGACAGGGGGGGTCGAGCAGTACTTC
CASSHPGTGGVEQYF
>TRBJ2-1|TRBV18|TRBD1|.|18
TGTGCCAGCTCACCACCGACAGGGGGCTCCCGCGGGTACAATGAGCAGTTCTTC
CASSPPTGGSRGYNEQFF
>TRBJ1-2|TRBV11-3|TRBD1|few|15
TGTGCCAGCAGCGGGCTTGTCGGGACAGACTATGGCTACACCTTC
CASSGLVGTDYGYTF
>TRBJ2-6|TRBV7-9|TRBD1|.|19
TGTGCCAGCAGCTCAACCGGGACAGGGGGCGAACCTGGGGCCAACGTCCTGACTTTC
CASSSTGTGGEPGANVLTF
>TRBJ1-5|TRBV19|.|.|15
TGTGCCAGTAGTATTGGTGGGGGCAGCAATCAGCCCCAGCATTTT
CASSIGGGSNQPQHF
>TRBJ2-7|TRBV5-6|.|.|13
TGTGCCAGCAGCTTGGTTGTCTCCTACGAGCAGTACTTC
CASSLVVSYEQYF
>TRBJ1-4|TRBV5-1|.|.|17
TGCGCCAGCAGCCCGTTTGCATCGGGTGTGCCTAATGAAAAACTGTTTTTT
CASSPFASGVPNEKLFF
>TRBJ1-2|TRBV18|.|few|16
TGTGCCAGCTCACCGGTCCTTTTGGACAGTAACTATGGCTACACCTTC
CASSPVLLDSNYGYTF
>TRBJ2-1|TRBV11-2|.|once|16
TGTGCCAGCAGCTTAGATCGCTCCGAGCGTCCCAGCCCTGCGTTCTTC
CASSLDRSERPSPAFF
>TRBJ1-5|TRBV10-3|.|.|15
TGTGCCATCAGTGAGGGAGGGTACCGCAATCAGCCCCAGCATTTT
CAISEGGYRNQPQHF
>TRBJ1-5|TRBV7-9|.|.|16
TGTGCCAGCAGCTCGGGACAAATCTATAGCAATCAGCCCCAGCATTTT
CASSSGQIYSNQPQHF
>TRBJ1-4|TRBV6-1|.|.|15
TGTGCCAGCAGTGAATCAGGGCATGGGAATGAAAAACTGTTTTTT
CASSESGHGNEKLFF
>TRBJ1-1|TRBV11-3|.|once|13
TGTGCCAGCAGCCCAGGGAGTCTCGCTGAAGCTTTCTTT
CASSPGSLAEAFF
>TRBJ2-1|TRBV7-6|TRBD2|.|16
TGTGCCAGCAGCCCGGGACTAGCGGGAGGTTCCAATGAGCAGTTCTTC
CASSPGLAGGSNEQFF
>TRBJ2-2|TRBV2|TRBD2|.|13
TGTGCCAGCACGGGGGAGGGCACCGGGGAGCTGTTTTTT
CASTGEGTGELFF
>TRBJ1-1|TRBV19|.|.|11
TGTGCCAGTAGGACCCCCCTTGAAGCTTTCTTT
CASRTPLEAFF
>TRBJ2-5|TRBV10-3|.|once|16
TGTGCCATCAGTGAGTCGAAACTTCAGGCGAGGGAGACCCAGTACTTC
CAISESKLQARETQYF
>TRBJ2-2|TRBV15|TRBD1|few|17
TGTGCCACCAGCAGAGGGAAAGACAGGGTTCGGAACGGGGAGCTGTTTTTT
CATSRGKDRVRNGELFF
>TRBJ1-1|TRBV5-1|.|.|13
TGCGCCAGCAGCCTGGAAGGGAACACTGAAGCTTTCTTT
CASSLEGNTEAFF
>TRBJ1-3|TRBV6-6|TRBD1|.|16
TGTGCCAGCACCCCACGGGGGACAGGGGCCGGAAACACCATATATTTT
CASTPRGTGAGNTIYF